This T cell receptor beta chain stems from a study of cytomegalovirus exposure and HLA in healthy donors. The germline V and J ends were trimmed by 5 bases and 0 bases, with 14 bases remaining between them. The CDR3 consists of 15 residues. The V gene's germline CDR1 is SGHAT and CDR2 FQNNGV. Both 60 Vbeta primers and 13 Jbeta primers went into the PCR. Authors' processing steps: Unique TCR beta chains totaled some 80 million in a later count, with roughly 12 million of them shared. Sequenced by immunoSEQ multiplex PCR; TCRdb stores in-frame clones only, minus some. The DNA gave D and trimming, while V, J and clone size come from that table. The data contain approximately 100,000 clones, about 75% of them seen just once; the ten biggest clones take up 10% to 15%.

This chain connects TRBV11-2 to TRBJ2-7, with a weak D call TRBD1 (6 bases). The sequenced sample was PBMCs. The receptor was derived from a woman aged 40 to 50 in good health and CMV-seropositive. CDR3 sequence (DNA): TGTGCCAGCAGCCCATTACAGGGAATCTCCTACGAGCAGTACTTC. Translating gives CASSPLQGISYEQYF.